Following are 24 T cell receptor beta chains from one sample sequenced in a study of CXCR3-negative and CXCR3-positive naive CD8 T cells. Whole-study findings and limits: Hydrophobicity was higher for TRB CDR3s found in CXCR3-positive naive cells than in CXCR3-negative naive cells.

UMI-labeled 5' RACE TRB cDNA libraries were prepared from the cells. TCRdb reprocessed the 5' RACE reads and keeps a single row for each CDR3 protein, giving no DNA. The specimen's table records 84,000 or so distinct CDR3 sequences. Antigens of these TCRs are unknown. Sequencing input: naive CXCR3+ CD8+ T cells from blood. Stated subset: CD45RO-CCR7+CD27+CD95- naive CD8+ T cells expressing CXCR3 (TNR3+). These receptors came from a human donor in good health. Some clones in this sample may be carry-over from other donors' samples.

The chain recombines TRBV10-3 with TRBJ2-7; TCRdb's D call of TRBD1 is untestable without DNA. The CDR3 has 15 residues. The germline V gene has CDR1 ENHRY and CDR2 SYGVKD. The CDR3 spells CAISSPGQQIYEQYF.

This chain joins TRBV7-9 and TRBJ2-7; the D call of TRBD2 rests on TCRdb alone, since no DNA is present to check it. CDR1 SEHNR and CDR2 FQNEAQ come from the germline V gene (reference sequence). This CDR3 is 14 amino acids long. This CDR3 is CASSSGTRSYEQYF.

J is TRBJ2-3 and V is TRBV2. The CDR3 covers 15 residues. Germline-derived CDR1 and CDR2 are SNHLY and FYNNEI. The CDR3: CASFDRLDSTDTQYF.

The V call is TRBV6-5, the J call TRBJ2-1; lacking DNA, the TRBD2 call made by TCRdb goes unchecked. Germline loops: CDR1 MNHEY, CDR2 SVGAGI. The CDR3 consists of 17 residues. The CDR3 region is CASSLNVLADPLNEQFF.

The J gene is TRBJ2-1, the V gene TRBV7-3; TCRdb returns TRBD1, unconfirmable since there is no DNA. The CDR3 spans 14 residues. The germline V gene has CDR1 SGHTA and CDR2 FQGTGA. The CDR3 loop reads CASSLLGRGSEQFF.

The chain recombines TRBV24-1 with TRBJ2-2; as DNA is missing, the TRBD2 call by TCRdb cannot be tested. This CDR3 region has 16 residues. The germline gives CDR1 KGHDR, CDR2 SFDVKD. The CDR3 spells CATSDLRDSNTGELFF.

This sequence joins TRBV6-5 and TRBJ1-1. Germline CDR1 is MNHEY and CDR2 is SVGAGI. The CDR3 consists of 14 residues. The CDR3 is CASSYSYGNTEAFF.

J is TRBJ2-7 and V is TRBV15; TCRdb picks TRBD1, but there is no DNA to check that call. The CDR3 spans 14 residues. The germline V gene has CDR1 LNHNV and CDR2 YYDKDF (reference sequence). The CDR3: CATSRTWTEYEQYF.

The rearrangement joins TRBV7-2 to TRBJ2-7; TCRdb gives TRBD2 as the D gene, but with no DNA this cannot be confirmed. Germline V gene sequence: CDR1 SGHTA, CDR2 FQGNSA. The CDR3 sequence is 14 residues long. CDR3 amino acids: CASSSGTRGYEQYF.

The J gene is TRBJ1-2, the V gene TRBV10-3. This CDR3 spans 13 amino acids. CDR1 and CDR2 from the germline V gene are ENHRY and SYGVKD. This CDR3 is CAISESPERGYTF.

The chain links TRBV7-9 to TRBJ2-2; TCRdb names TRBD1, which stays unverified in the absence of DNA. This CDR3 is 12 amino acids long. Germline CDR1 and CDR2: SEHNR and FQNEAQ (reference sequence). The CDR3 region is CASSLGQWELFF.

The chain recombines TRBV29-1 with TRBJ2-1; TCRdb's D gene call, TRBD2, goes unchecked for lack of DNA. Germline V gene sequence: CDR1 SQVTM, CDR2 ANQGSEA. CDR3 size: 14 residues. This CDR3 reads CSARLAGGGNEQFF.

The gene calls are TRBV20-1 and TRBJ2-4; TCRdb names TRBD1, which stays unverified in the absence of DNA. Germline V CDR1 and CDR2: DFQATT, SNEGSKA (reference sequence). The CDR3 runs to 14 residues. The CDR3 sequence: CSARDRDRKNIQYF.

The CDR3 sequence is CASSRTLLAGGQETQYF. The chain couples TRBV12-3 or TRBV12-4 to TRBJ2-5; TCRdb's D call of TRBD2 is untestable without DNA. This CDR3 comprises 17 residues.

This rearrangement joins TRBV28 to TRBJ1-1; absent DNA, TCRdb's TRBD1 call cannot be checked. Per the germline V gene, CDR1 is MDHEN and CDR2 is SYDVKM. CDR3 length: 13 amino acids. CDR3 residues: CASRLGPGTEAFF.

The V call is TRBV11-1, the J call TRBJ1-5; TCRdb selects TRBD1, and the lack of DNA leaves this call unchecked. CDR3 size: 13 residues. From germline, CDR1 is SGHAT and CDR2 FQDESV (reference sequence). The CDR3: CASSLLGDQPQHF.

J is TRBJ2-5 and V is TRBV6-2 or TRBV6-3; TCRdb returns TRBD2, unconfirmable since there is no DNA. This CDR3 has 15 amino acids. Germline V gene lookup returns CDR1 MNHEY and CDR2 SVGEGT. CDR3 protein: CASSPRTNYQETQYF.

The V and J genes are TRBV6-6 and TRBJ2-3; TCRdb names TRBD1, which stays unverified in the absence of DNA. CDR1 and CDR2 (germline): MNHNY, SVGAGI (reference sequence). The CDR3 runs 14 residues. This CDR3 is CASSPDRGPDTQYF.

The CDR3 spells CASSSERVTDTQYF. This rearrangement joins TRBV7-9 to TRBJ2-3; no DNA is available, so the TRBD2 call from TCRdb remains unchecked. Germline CDR1 SEHNR, CDR2 FQNEAQ (reference sequence). The CDR3 extends over 14 amino acids.

The J gene is TRBJ2-3, the V gene TRBV7-8. CDR3 length: 15 amino acids. CDR1 is SGHVS, CDR2 FQNEAQ, per germline. This chain's CDR3 is CASSLVVGSTDTQYF.

The chain combines TRBV2 with TRBJ2-1. This CDR3 contains 15 residues. CDR1 SNHLY and CDR2 FYNNEI come from the germline V gene. CDR3 residues: CASSERTGSYNEQSF.

The CDR3 region is CASSQDRKGIQETQYF. The rearrangement links TRBV3-1 to TRBJ2-5; checking the TCRdb D call of TRBD1 is not possible without DNA. The CDR3 consists of 16 residues. The germline V gene has CDR1 LGHDT and CDR2 YNNKEL (reference sequence).

The genes are TRBV27 and TRBJ1-1. This CDR3 has 13 residues. The germline CDR1 and CDR2 sequences are MNHEY and SMNVEV (reference sequence). The CDR3 spells CATQRGPVTGAFF.

The chain couples TRBV6-2 or TRBV6-3 to TRBJ1-1; TCRdb's D call of TRBD1 is untestable without DNA. The CDR3 extends over 13 amino acids. Germline loops: CDR1 MNHEY, CDR2 SVGEGT. CDR3 sequence reads: CATHLGGQTEAFF.